Each of the 16 T cell receptor beta chains below was sequenced from the same sample in a study of T-cell reconstitution after alpha-beta-depleted transplantation in children. A TCRbeta library incorporating unique molecular identifiers was prepared. TCRdb ran MiXCR on the PCR reads and lists one entry per CDR3 protein. This sample yields roughly 420,000 distinct CDR3 sequences, of which about 17% are seen a single time; roughly 29% belongs to the top ten. This sample comprised PBMCs, mostly from graft donor cells, obtained 360 days after TCRalphabeta/CD19-depleted stem cell transplant. The receptor set was obtained from a boy younger than two who had a stem cell transplant for Wiskott-Aldrich syndrome, so the T cells may come from the graft donor.

J is TRBJ1-2 and V is TRBV6-5, with TRBD1 as a possible D gene (5 bases). Germline CDR1 is MNHEY and CDR2 is SVGAGI. Trimming took off 0 bases at V and 8 bases at J, with 10 bases between the two ends. The CDR3 runs 13 residues. The DNA of the CDR3 is TGTGCCAGCAGTTACTCTCCAGGGTACGGCTACACCTTC. It specifies CASSYSPGYGYTF.

This chain uses TRBV5-6 with TRBJ2-1, with 9 bases lining up with TRBD2. Trimming cost V 4 bases and J 7 bases; bases outside gene matches: 12. The CDR3 loop spans 16 amino acids. The germline V gene has CDR1 SGHDT and CDR2 YYEEEE. The CDR3 protein is CASSPVAGVLHNEQFF. CDR3 DNA sequence: TGTGCCAGCAGCCCGGTAGCGGGAGTGTTACATAATGAGCAGTTCTTC.

The V and J genes are TRBV20-1 and TRBJ2-1, with 7 bases identical to TRBD2. This CDR3 has 16 residues. V was clipped by 0 bases and J by 6 bases; unmatched bases: 11. CDR1 is DFQATT and CDR2 is SNEGSKA in the germline V gene (reference sequence). The CDR3 here is CSARDLMREWTNEQFF. The CDR3 DNA reads as TGCAGTGCTAGAGATCTTATGCGGGAGTGGACCAATGAGCAGTTCTTC.

This chain's CDR3 is CASSLAIDTQYF. In nucleotides, the CDR3 is TGTGCCAGCAGCTTAGCCATAGATACGCAGTATTTT. This chain links TRBV7-9 with TRBJ2-3, with unresolved D. The CDR3 extends over 12 amino acids. Germline lookup yields CDR1 SEHNR and CDR2 FQNEAQ (reference sequence). Trimming removed 0 bases at V and 5 bases at J, with 3 bases between.

The genes are TRBV2 and TRBJ2-5; TRBD2 agrees at 9 bases. The CDR3 spans 14 residues. The junction had 10 bases not matched to a gene; V was cut back by 10 bases and J by 4 bases. Per the germline V gene, CDR1 is SNHLY and CDR2 is FYNNEI. The CDR3 nucleotides read TGTGCCACTGGGCGGGGGGGCGGTGGAGAGACCCAGTACTTC. This gives the protein CATGRGGGGETQYF. The full variable domain, with the rest looked up from reference TRBV2 and TRBJ2-5, is EPEVTQTPSHQVTQMGQEVILRCVPISNHLYFYWYRQILGQKVEFLVSFYNNEISEKSEIFDDQFSVERPDGSNFTLKIRSTKLEDSAMYFCATGRGGGGETQYFGPGTRLLVL.

In its sample, this clonotype was seen a few times. The genes are TRBV12-3 or TRBV12-4 and TRBJ2-7; weak D call: TRBD1 (5 bases). V lost 5 bases to trimming and J lost 3 bases, with 14 bases between them. The CDR3 has 14 residues. CDR3 DNA: TGTGCCAGCAGTAAGGACCGCAGGGTCTACGAGCAGTACTTC. Its protein product is CASSKDRRVYEQYF.

The chain employs TRBV5-1 and TRBJ2-7; 8 bases are a match to TRBD1. The J segment lost 2 bases and the V segment lost 0 bases, leaving 7 bases of the junction unmatched. The germline V gene encodes CDR1 SGHRS and CDR2 YFSETQ. This CDR3 has 16 amino acids. CDR3 sequence reads: CASSLVGTGAPYEQYF. CDR3 DNA sequence: TGCGCCAGCAGCTTGGTAGGGACAGGAGCCCCCTACGAGCAGTACTTC.

The V call is TRBV7-2, the J call TRBJ2-1; 10 nucleotides line up with TRBD2. Germline values: CDR1 SGHTA, CDR2 FQGNSA. V was clipped by 7 bases and J by 6 bases; unmatched bases: 9. There are 15 residues in the CDR3. CDR3 loop: CASMLAGAPSNEQFF. CDR3 nucleotide sequence: TGTGCCAGCATGCTAGCGGGAGCCCCCTCCAATGAGCAGTTCTTC.

For the CDR3, the DNA is TGCGCCAGCAGCCAAGATCAGACAGGGGGCGCGAATAGGGCCAACGTCCTGACTTTC. As protein: CASSQDQTGGANRANVLTF. This rearrangement joins TRBV4-1 to TRBJ2-6; TRBD1 aligns across 10 bases. With V trimmed by 0 bases and J by 5 bases, 10 bases remained unmatched. The CDR3 loop spans 19 amino acids. Germline-derived CDR1 and CDR2 are MGHRA and YSYEKL.

This clonotype appeared a few times. The chain couples TRBV11-2 to TRBJ2-7, with D hard to call. Germline V CDR1 and CDR2: SGHAT, FQNNGV. The CDR3 has 11 residues. Trimming took off 10 bases at V and 3 bases at J, with 10 bases between the two ends. The CDR3 coding sequence is TGTGCCACCCAAGGAAACTACGAGCAGTACTTC. Residues: CATQGNYEQYF.

J is TRBJ2-7 and V is TRBV10-3; 7 nucleotides agree with TRBD2. V lost 6 bases and J lost 5; bases outside the gene matches: 1. The CDR3 is made up of 11 amino acids. Germline-derived CDR1 and CDR2 are ENHRY and SYGVKD. The CDR3 is CAIRAGNEQYF. The CDR3, as DNA: TGTGCCATCAGAGCGGGAAACGAGCAGTACTTC.

The table lists this clonotype with a few counts. The chain carries TRBV7-9 and TRBJ2-3; TRBD1 matches at 7 bases. Germline-derived CDR1 and CDR2 are SEHNR and FQNEAQ (reference sequence). CDR3 length: 16 residues. Trimming took 6 bases from V and 2 from J; bases not matched to a gene: 11. This CDR3 reads CASSLTNRGATDTQYF. For the CDR3, the DNA is TGTGCCAGCAGTTTAACCAACAGGGGAGCCACAGATACGCAGTATTTT.

The chain uses TRBV7-6 and TRBJ2-1, with D possibly TRBD2 on 6 matching bases. Germline V gives CDR1 SGHVS, CDR2 FNYEAQ. The CDR3 sequence is 15 residues long. The V end was cut by 4 bases, the J end by 5 bases, with 15 bases between. The CDR3 DNA sequence: TGTGCCAGCAGCTCAGTCCGGCGGGGTGACAATGAGCAGTTCTTC. Translated, it gives CASSSVRRGDNEQFF. Full variable domain (rest looked up from reference TRBV7-6 and TRBJ2-1): GAGVSQSPRYKVTKRGQDVALRCDPISGHVSLYWYRQALGQGPEFLTYFNYEAQQDKSGLPNDRFSAERPEGSISTLTIQRTEQRDSAMYRCASSSVRRGDNEQFFGPGTRLTVL.

In this sample, this clonotype turned up a few times. The chain is built from TRBV12-3 or TRBV12-4 and TRBJ1-1, with TRBD1 matching 8 bases. The trim removed 6 bases at V and 1 base at J, leaving 10 bases unmatched. This CDR3 is 16 amino acids long. CDR3 amino acids: CASSADRGYRNTEAFF. The CDR3 coding sequence is TGTGCCAGCAGCGCAGACAGGGGTTATCGGAACACTGAAGCTTTCTTT.

The table lists this clonotype with a count of one. The chain has TRBV7-2 and TRBJ2-1; 7 nucleotides line up with TRBD2. This CDR3 comprises 14 residues. V lost 4 bases and J lost 9; bases outside the gene matches: 9. CDR1 and CDR2 (germline): SGHTA, FQGNSA. As DNA, the CDR3 is TGTGCCAGCAGCTCCGGACTAGTGTGGCTTGAGCAGTTCTTC. It translates to CASSSGLVWLEQFF. Drawing the rest from reference TRBV7-2 and TRBJ2-1, the complete variable domain is GAGVSQSPSNKVTEKGKDVELRCDPISGHTALYWYRQSLGQGLEFLIYFQGNSAPDKSGLPSDRFSAERTGGSVSTLTIQRTQQEDSAVYLCASSSGLVWLEQFFGPGTRLTVL.

This rearrangement joins TRBV4-1 to TRBJ2-1; possible D gene TRBD2, 6 bases. The CDR3 contains 16 residues. Germline CDR1 MGHRA, CDR2 YSYEKL. Trimming removed 0 bases at V and 0 bases at J, with 9 bases between. The CDR3 reads CASSQESGGSYNEQFF. The CDR3 DNA is TGCGCCAGCAGCCAAGAATCCGGGGGCTCCTACAATGAGCAGTTCTTC.